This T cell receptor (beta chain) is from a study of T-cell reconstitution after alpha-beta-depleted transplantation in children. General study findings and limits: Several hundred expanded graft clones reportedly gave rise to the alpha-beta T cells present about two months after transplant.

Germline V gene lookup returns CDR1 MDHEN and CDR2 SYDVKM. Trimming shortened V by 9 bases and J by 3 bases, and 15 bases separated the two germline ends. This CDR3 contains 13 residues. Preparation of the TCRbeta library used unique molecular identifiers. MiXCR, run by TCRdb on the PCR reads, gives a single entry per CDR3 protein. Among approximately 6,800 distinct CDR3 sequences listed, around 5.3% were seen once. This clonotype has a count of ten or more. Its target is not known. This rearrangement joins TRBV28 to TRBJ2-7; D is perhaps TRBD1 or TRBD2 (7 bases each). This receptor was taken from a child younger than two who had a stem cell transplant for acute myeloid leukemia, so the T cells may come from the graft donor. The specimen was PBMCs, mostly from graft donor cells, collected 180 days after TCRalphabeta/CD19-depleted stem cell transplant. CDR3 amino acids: CARQGEGIYEQYF. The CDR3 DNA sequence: TGTGCCAGGCAGGGGGAGGGCATCTACGAGCAGTACTTC.